Below, 3 T cell receptor beta chains from the same sample are listed, as sequenced in a study of OX40 agonist ivuxolimab in advanced cancers. Sequencing used immunoSEQ multiplex PCR; TCRdb keeps in-frame clones, though not all of them. The sample shows some 28,000 clones, roughly 86% of them seen only once. The starting material was CD4+ or CD8+ T cells sorted from blood, obtained in a trial of the OX40 agonist ivuxolimab. These receptor sequences come from an adult with an advanced solid tumor such as melanoma, head and neck, liver or kidney cancer.

The chain recombines TRBV6-1 with TRBJ2-7; the D call may be TRBD1 or TRBD2 (6 bases each). V shed 2 bases and J shed 3 bases, with 11 bases lying between them. The CDR3 sequence is 14 residues long. Germline V gene sequence: CDR1 MNHNS, CDR2 SASEGT. DNA of the CDR3: TGTGCCAGCAGTGAATTCAGGGGAGGCTACGAGCAGTACTTC. Residues: CASSEFRGGYEQYF.

V gene TRBV2 combines with J gene TRBJ2-3; D is possibly TRBD2 (7 bases). V lost 9 bases, J lost 10 bases, and 23 bases lay in between. In germline, CDR1 is SNHLY, CDR2 FYNNEI. CDR3 length: 14 residues. The CDR3 nucleotides are TGTGCCAGTGAGGAAGGGGGGGCCCTCGCTCCGCAGTATTTT. This sequence encodes CASEEGGALAPQYF.

A single count supports this clone. The V call is TRBV6-9, the J call TRBJ1-4; D is unresolved. The CDR3 runs to 14 residues. Germline-derived CDR1 and CDR2 are MNHGY and SVAAGI. V shed 4 bases and J shed 8 bases, with 14 bases lying between them. The CDR3 sequence is CASSSMGVDEKLFF. The CDR3, as DNA: TGTGCCAGCAGTTCTATGGGTGTTGACGAAAAACTGTTTTTT.